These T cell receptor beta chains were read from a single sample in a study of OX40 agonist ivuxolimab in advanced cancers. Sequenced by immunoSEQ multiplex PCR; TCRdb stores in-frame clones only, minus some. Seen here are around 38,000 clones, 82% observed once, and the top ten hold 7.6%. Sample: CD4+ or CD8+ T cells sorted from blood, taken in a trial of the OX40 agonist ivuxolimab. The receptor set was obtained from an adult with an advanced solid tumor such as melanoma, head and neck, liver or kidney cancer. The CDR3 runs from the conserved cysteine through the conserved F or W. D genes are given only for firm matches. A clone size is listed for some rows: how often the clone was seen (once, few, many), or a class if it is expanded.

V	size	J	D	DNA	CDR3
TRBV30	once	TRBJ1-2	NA	TGTGCCTGGAGCCACGGTCGTTGGGGCTACACCTTC	CAWSHGRWGYTF
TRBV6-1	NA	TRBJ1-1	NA	TGTGCCAGCAGTGAACGGGATTTGAACACTGAAGCTTTCTTT	CASSERDLNTEAFF
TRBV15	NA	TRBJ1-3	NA	TGTGCCACCAGCAGAGATTATCCGGGCAAGACTGGAAACACCATATATTTT	CATSRDYPGKTGNTIYF
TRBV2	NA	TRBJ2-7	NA	TGTGCCAGCAGTGGGGGAATAGCGGATCCCTACGAGCAGTACTTC	CASSGGIADPYEQYF
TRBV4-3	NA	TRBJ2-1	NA	TGCGCCAGCAGCCAAGATCCAGGAAACAATGAGCAGTTCTTC	CASSQDPGNNEQFF
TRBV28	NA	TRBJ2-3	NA	TGTGCCAGCAGTTTTGACCGCTTCACAGATACGCAGTATTTT	CASSFDRFTDTQYF
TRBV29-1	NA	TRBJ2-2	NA	TGCAGCGTTCGCACAGACTCCGCGAACACCGGGGAGCTGTTTTTT	CSVRTDSANTGELFF
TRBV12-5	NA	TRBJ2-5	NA	TGTGCTAGTGGTTTGAGGGGGAGAGAGACCCAGTACTTC	CASGLRGRETQYF
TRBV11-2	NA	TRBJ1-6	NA	TGTGCCAGCAGCTTAGGGGAACATAGATCACCCCTCCACTTT	CASSLGEHRSPLHF
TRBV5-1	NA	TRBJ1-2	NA	TGCGCCAGCAGCTTGACGAAGGGACCCATCTATGGCTACACCTTC	CASSLTKGPIYGYTF
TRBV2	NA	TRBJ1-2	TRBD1	TGTGCCAGCAGTGATCCGGGACAGGGCTATGGCTACACCTTC	CASSDPGQGYGYTF
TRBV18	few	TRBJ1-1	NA	TGTGCCAGCTCACAAAAACAAAGCGGGGGCACGAACACTGAAGCTTTCTTT	CASSQKQSGGTNTEAFF
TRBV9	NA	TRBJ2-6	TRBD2	TGTGCCAGCAGCGTAGCAATCAGCGGTGGCATAGCGGGAGGCTCTGGGGCCAACGTCCTGACTTTC	CASSVAISGGIAGGSGANVLTF
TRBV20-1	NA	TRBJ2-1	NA	TGCAGTGCTAGAGGTTCGGGTGAGCAGTTCTTC	CSARGSGEQFF
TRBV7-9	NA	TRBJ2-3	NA	TGTGCCAGCAGCTTAGCTAGGAGCACAGATACGCAGTATTTT	CASSLARSTDTQYF
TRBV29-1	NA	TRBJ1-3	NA	TGCAGCGTTGAAGAATGGGACCCAAGCTCTGGAAACACCATATATTTT	CSVEEWDPSSGNTIYF
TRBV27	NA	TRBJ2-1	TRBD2	TGTGCCAGCAGTCCCGGGACTAGCGGGAGGAGGGGGGTCTCCTACAATGAGCAGTTCTTC	CASSPGTSGRRGVSYNEQFF
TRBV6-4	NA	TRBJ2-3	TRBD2	TGTGCCAGCAGTGACGGCGGGAGGGTTGGAGATACGCAGTATTTT	CASSDGGRVGDTQYF
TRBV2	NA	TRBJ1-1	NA	TGTGCCAGCAGTGTCCAGATCCTCGGGAACACTGAAGCTTTCTTT	CASSVQILGNTEAFF
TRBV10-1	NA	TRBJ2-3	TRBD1	TGCGCCAGCAGTGATGCACAGGGGGCTATGGATACGCAGTATTTT	CASSDAQGAMDTQYF
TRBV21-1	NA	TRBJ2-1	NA	TGTGCCAGCAGCAAAGCGGCGGGAGGGCCTGAGCAGTTCTTC	CASSKAAGGPEQFF
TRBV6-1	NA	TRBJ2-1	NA	TGTGCCGCTAGGGGCGGGTACAATGAGCAGTTCTTC	CAARGGYNEQFF
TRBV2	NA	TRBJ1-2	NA	TGTGCCAGCAGTTACGGAGAGGGGAACTATGGCTACACCTTC	CASSYGEGNYGYTF
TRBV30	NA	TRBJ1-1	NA	TGTGCCTGGAAGAGATTGGACAGAATGAACACTGAAGCTTTCTTT	CAWKRLDRMNTEAFF
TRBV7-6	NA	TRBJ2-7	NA	TGTGCCAGCAGCTTAGCGCTTCAGGGGTTCCACGAGCAGTACTTC	CASSLALQGFHEQYF
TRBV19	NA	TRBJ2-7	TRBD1	TGTGCCAGTAGTGGGACAGGGAGCTCCTACGAGCAGTACTTC	CASSGTGSSYEQYF
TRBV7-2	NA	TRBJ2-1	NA	TGTGCCAGCAGCTTATTAGGGCAGGGGAGTGAGCAGTTCTTC	CASSLLGQGSEQFF